One sample yielded the 15 T cell receptor beta chains listed below, sequenced in a study of T cell clonality in common variable immunodeficiency. Overall study results and limits: In common variable immunodeficiency, TCR beta chains reportedly carried fewer deletions and N-nucleotide insertions.

These TCRs are of unknown antigen specificity. The method was immunoSEQ multiplex PCR; TCRdb's version includes in-frame clones alone and lacks a portion of them. The sample shows around 19,000 clones, none of them appearing just once. Sequenced material: peripheral blood mononuclear cells. Receptor source: a human donor with common variable immunodeficiency.

Of note for this clone: The CDR3 extends 3 residues past the end of the read, so its final part is completed from the germline J gene. The V gene is TRBV18, the J gene TRBJ2-2, with D possibly matching TRBD1 (6 bases). The CDR3 loop spans 15 amino acids. Germline V gives CDR1 KGHSH, CDR2 LQKENI. The germline V and J ends were trimmed by 3 bases and 1 base, with 9 bases remaining between them. CDR3 DNA, as far as it was read: TGTGCCAGCTCACCCGTGACAGGGAACACCGGGGAG. Translating it yields CASSPVTGNTGE. The whole CDR3 protein is CASSPVTGNTGELFF.

This clone was recorded at least ten times. The CDR3 is cut off 3 residues early in the read; its end comes from the germline J gene. The chain joins TRBV2 to TRBJ2-1, with D possibly TRBD2 on 6 matching bases. This CDR3 spans 13 amino acids. In germline, CDR1 is SNHLY, CDR2 FYNNEI. V gave up 8 bases and J gave up 7 bases, with 15 bases separating them. The CDR3 loop reads CASSSDGGNEQFF. The covered CDR3 bases are TGTGCCAGCTCTAGCGACGGTGGGAATGAG.

This clone was detected ten times or more. The read ends 3 residues before the CDR3 terminus; that terminus is restored from the germline J gene. The rearrangement links TRBV29-1 to TRBJ1-2; tentatively, D is TRBD1 (5 bases). V shed 7 bases and J shed 4 bases, with 16 bases lying between them. Germline V gives CDR1 SQVTM, CDR2 ANQGSEA. The CDR3 runs 13 residues. CDR3: CSGYVGQGYGYTF. The sequenced part of the CDR3 DNA is TGCAGCGGCTACGTGGGGCAAGGCTATGGC.

Worth noting for this clone: With the read ending 3 residues before the CDR3 end, the germline J gene is used to fill in that end. The chain employs TRBV18 and TRBJ2-2, with a tentative D call TRBD1 (5 bases). The CDR3 sequence is 16 residues long. CDR1 and CDR2 (germline): KGHSH, LQKENI. The V and J ends lost 4 bases and 4 bases respectively, with 16 bases between them. CDR3 DNA, as far as it was read: TGTGCCAGCTCACGTCAGTCAGGGCGAAGCACCGGGGAG. Amino acid sequence: CASSRQSGRSTGE. The whole CDR3 is CASSRQSGRSTGELFF.

A few counts support this clone. Coverage ceases 3 residues before the CDR3 finishes, and the germline J gene fills in the end. The gene calls are TRBV20-1 and TRBJ2-7, with D uncertain. V was pared by 1 base and J by 0 bases, with 10 bases between. Germline V gives CDR1 DFQATT, CDR2 SNEGSKA (reference sequence). This CDR3 comprises 14 residues. CDR3 sequence reads: CSARVPMRSYEQYF. The sequenced CDR3 bases are TGCAGTGCTAGAGTTCCTATGCGCTCCTACGAG.

With respect to this clone: The missing CDR3 end, 3 residues past where the read stops, is filled in from the germline J gene. The chain links TRBV7-2 to TRBJ2-5, with no clear D. The V gene's germline CDR1 is SGHTA and CDR2 FQGNSA. The CDR3 runs to 14 residues. V lost 3 bases and J 3 bases, leaving 11 bases between the germline ends. CDR3 amino acids: CASSLAGSKETQYF. The CDR3 bases that were read are TGTGCCAGCAGCTTGGCAGGATCAAAAGAGACC.

Many counts were recorded for this clone. From the germline J gene comes the end of the CDR3, since the read stops 3 residues before it. Other DNA sequences in this specimen translate into the identical CDR3. The V gene is TRBV7-2, the J gene TRBJ2-4, with a weak D call TRBD1 (5 bases). Per germline, CDR1 SGHTA and CDR2 FQGNSA. The V gene lost 3 bases and the J gene lost 7 bases, with 10 bases spanning the gap. This CDR3 is built from 13 residues. CDR3 residues: CASSFFQGNIQYF. CDR3 bases read: TGTGCCAGCAGCTTTTTCCAGGGTAACATT.

This clone was counted a few times. The sequenced fragment ends 3 residues before the CDR3 boundary, so the rest is inferred from the germline J gene. The V call is TRBV2, the J call TRBJ2-2, with D tentatively TRBD1 (6 bases). The CDR3 totals 17 residues. Germline CDR1 reads SNHLY; CDR2 reads FYNNEI. V was cut by 3 bases and J by 0 bases, with 14 bases left in between. The sequenced part of the CDR3 DNA is TGTGCCAGCAGTGAGTCATCAGGGGTGGCGAACACCGGGGAG. This sequence encodes CASSESSGVANTGE. The entire CDR3 reads CASSESSGVANTGELFF.

This clone was observed many times. From the germline J gene comes the end of the CDR3, since the read stops 3 residues before it. The V and J genes are TRBV19 and TRBJ1-1, with 8 nucleotides matching TRBD1. Per the germline V gene, CDR1 is LNHDA and CDR2 is SQIVND (reference sequence). The CDR3 length is 15 residues. V lost 4 bases and J lost 5; bases outside the gene matches: 9. The CDR3 DNA, read in part, is TGTGCCAGTAGTACCCAGACAGGGGTAAGGACTGAA. Translating gives CASSTQTGVRTE. Given in full, the CDR3 is CASSTQTGVRTEAFF.

At least ten counts were recorded for this clone. The observed sequence ends 3 residues before the CDR3 terminus, with the missing tail filled in from the germline J gene. The V gene is TRBV30, the J gene TRBJ2-5; D is perhaps TRBD1 (7 bases). V lost 0 bases to trimming and J lost 4 bases, with 15 bases between them. Germline values: CDR1 GTSNPN, CDR2 SVGIG (reference sequence). This CDR3 has 15 residues. CDR3 amino acids: CAWSVPGRGAETQYF. Partial CDR3 DNA: TGTGCCTGGAGTGTACCCGGCAGGGGGGCAGAGACC.

This clone was observed at least ten times. Read data end 3 residues before the CDR3 end; the end is taken from the germline J gene. The chain employs TRBV19 and TRBJ2-5, with D perhaps TRBD1 (5 bases). The V gene lost 5 bases and the J gene lost 5 bases, with 15 bases spanning the gap. The CDR3 totals 14 residues. Germline V gene lookup returns CDR1 LNHDA and CDR2 SQIVND (reference sequence). CDR3 amino acids: CASSAQGTLETQYF. The CDR3 bases that were read are TGTGCCAGTAGTGCTCAGGGAACGTTGGAGACC.

This clone appeared many times. From the germline J gene comes the end of the CDR3, since the read stops 3 residues before it. The chain is built from TRBV6-2 or TRBV6-3 and TRBJ2-5, with 8 bases fitting TRBD2. V shed 5 bases, J shed 4 bases, and the junction held 3 bases outside the gene matches. Germline CDR1 MNHEY, CDR2 SVGEGT. This CDR3 spans 13 amino acids. The CDR3 reads CASSISGIETQYF. Incomplete CDR3 DNA: TGTGCCAGCAGTATTAGCGGGATAGAGACC.

This clone came up a few times. The CDR3 end is not reached by the read, which stops 3 residues before it; the germline J gene fills it in. V usage is TRBV19 and J usage is TRBJ1-6; 11 bases are a match to TRBD1. V trimming: 5 bases; J trimming: 9 bases; junction bases outside the gene matches: 3. Germline assignment: CDR1 LNHDA and CDR2 SQIVND (reference sequence). The CDR3 totals 14 residues. CDR3: CASSPGQGGSPLHF. The DNA read from the CDR3 is TGTGCCAGTAGTCCGGGACAGGGGGGTTCACCC.

Note on this clone: The read finishes 3 residues shy of the CDR3 end, and the germline J gene is used to complete it. V is TRBV11-2 and J is TRBJ1-2, with D hard to call. Germline CDR1 is SGHAT and CDR2 is FQNNGV. Trimming stripped 1 base from V and 5 bases from J, with 14 bases between. CDR3 length equals 15 residues. The CDR3 loop reads CASSLGSSRFYGYTF. The covered CDR3 bases are TGTGCCAGCAGCTTAGGATCCTCGAGGTTTTATGGC.

This clone has a count of ten or more. The read gets to within 3 residues of the CDR3 end, and the germline J gene fills in the rest. V is TRBV20-1 and J is TRBJ2-2; D gene ambiguous. V was trimmed by 5 bases and J by 6 bases, leaving 7 bases between them. This CDR3 has 11 amino acids. Germline CDR1 is DFQATT and CDR2 is SNEGSKA (reference sequence). CDR3 bases read: TGCAGTGCTGACTTGGCCGGGGAG. This encodes CSADLAGE. The whole CDR3 sequence is CSADLAGELFF.